A selection of T cell receptor beta chains follows, all from one sample in a study of shared clonotypes between healthy human individuals. Repertoires were generated with immunoSEQ multiplex PCR, while TCRdb's copy carries only in-frame clones and drops some. The sample has millions of clones, over 85% seen once. Input material: naive CD4+ T cells from PBMCs. Every receptor here comes from a man between 18 and 35 years old in good health. Some clones in this sample may be carry-over from other donors' samples. The CDR3 runs from the conserved cysteine through the conserved F or W. The order of the fields is clone size, D gene, J gene, V gene, CDR3 protein, CDR3 DNA. D genes are given only for firm matches. Clone size is shown for a subset of rows, as once, few, many or a class of expanded clone.

clone_size: once; d_call: -; j_call: TRBJ1-4; v_call: TRBV5-1; cdr3_aa: CASSLEFGVHEKLFF; cdr3_nt: TGCGCCAGCAGCTTGGAGTTCGGGGTCCATGAAAAACTGTTTTTT
clone_size: -; d_call: -; j_call: TRBJ1-1; v_call: TRBV5-1; cdr3_aa: CASSSQTVNTEAFF; cdr3_nt: TGCGCCAGCAGCTCGCAGACGGTGAACACTGAAGCTTTCTTT
clone_size: -; d_call: -; j_call: TRBJ1-1; v_call: TRBV5-1; cdr3_aa: CASSLGVRATEAFF; cdr3_nt: TGCGCCAGCAGCTTGGGAGTACGGGCGACTGAAGCTTTCTTT
clone_size: -; d_call: -; j_call: TRBJ2-1; v_call: TRBV28; cdr3_aa: CASSGAGSYNEQFF; cdr3_nt: TGTGCCAGCAGTGGGGCGGGATCTTACAATGAGCAGTTCTTC
clone_size: -; d_call: -; j_call: TRBJ2-7; v_call: TRBV28; cdr3_aa: CASNVYGEQYF; cdr3_nt: TGTGCCAGCAACGTGTATGGGGAGCAGTACTTC
clone_size: -; d_call: -; j_call: TRBJ2-3; v_call: TRBV10-3; cdr3_aa: CAISESREFTDTQYF; cdr3_nt: TGTGCCATCAGTGAGTCCAGGGAATTCACAGATACGCAGTATTTT
clone_size: -; d_call: -; j_call: TRBJ2-1; v_call: TRBV2; cdr3_aa: CASSVASRSYNEQFF; cdr3_nt: TGTGCCAGCAGCGTAGCGTCTCGCTCCTACAATGAGCAGTTCTTC
clone_size: -; d_call: TRBD1; j_call: TRBJ1-2; v_call: TRBV6-5; cdr3_aa: CASSTRTGRGYGYTF; cdr3_nt: TGTGCCAGCAGTACCCGGACAGGGAGGGGCTATGGCTACACCTTC
clone_size: -; d_call: -; j_call: TRBJ1-1; v_call: TRBV5-4; cdr3_aa: CASSLLVRGAGTEAFF; cdr3_nt: TGTGCCAGCAGCTTACTGGTCAGGGGCGCGGGTACTGAAGCTTTCTTT
clone_size: -; d_call: -; j_call: TRBJ1-1; v_call: TRBV6-6; cdr3_aa: CASSYNRANTEAFF; cdr3_nt: TGTGCCAGCAGTTACAATCGGGCGAACACTGAAGCTTTCTTT
clone_size: once; d_call: TRBD1; j_call: TRBJ1-1; v_call: TRBV9; cdr3_aa: CASSPQTGQMNTEAFF; cdr3_nt: TGTGCCAGCAGCCCCCAGACAGGGCAAATGAACACTGAAGCTTTCTTT
clone_size: -; d_call: -; j_call: TRBJ1-1; v_call: TRBV5-1; cdr3_aa: CASSQGLGTEAFF; cdr3_nt: TGCGCCAGCAGCCAGGGATTGGGGACTGAAGCTTTCTTT
clone_size: -; d_call: -; j_call: TRBJ1-5; v_call: TRBV7-2; cdr3_aa: CASSFQWINQPQHF; cdr3_nt: TGTGCCAGCAGCTTTCAGTGGATCAATCAGCCCCAGCATTTT
clone_size: -; d_call: -; j_call: TRBJ2-7; v_call: TRBV5-1; cdr3_aa: CASSQILGGYEQYF; cdr3_nt: TGCGCCAGCAGCCAGATCCTTGGGGGGTACGAGCAGTACTTC
clone_size: -; d_call: -; j_call: TRBJ2-7; v_call: TRBV6-5; cdr3_aa: CASSYWDKTSYEQYF; cdr3_nt: TGTGCCAGCAGTTACTGGGACAAGACCTCCTACGAGCAGTACTTC
clone_size: -; d_call: TRBD2; j_call: TRBJ2-7; v_call: TRBV7-9; cdr3_aa: CASRGGYEQYF; cdr3_nt: TGTGCCAGCCGGGGGGGCTACGAGCAGTACTTC
clone_size: -; d_call: -; j_call: TRBJ1-3; v_call: TRBV10-2; cdr3_aa: CASTRFVLTEGNTIYF; cdr3_nt: TGCGCCAGTACCCGATTCGTGTTGACAGAAGGAAACACCATATATTTT
clone_size: -; d_call: -; j_call: TRBJ2-2; v_call: TRBV9; cdr3_aa: CASSVGPGGGELFF; cdr3_nt: TGTGCCAGCAGCGTAGGCCCGGGCGGCGGGGAGCTGTTTTTT
clone_size: -; d_call: -; j_call: TRBJ2-3; v_call: TRBV5-6; cdr3_aa: CASSFGSTDTQYF; cdr3_nt: TGTGCCAGCAGCTTCGGGAGCACAGATACGCAGTATTTT
clone_size: -; d_call: -; j_call: TRBJ2-2; v_call: TRBV15; cdr3_aa: CATSRLDWTTTGELFF; cdr3_nt: TGTGCCACCAGCAGGTTGGACTGGACCACCACCGGGGAGCTGTTTTTT
clone_size: -; d_call: -; j_call: TRBJ2-2; v_call: TRBV9; cdr3_aa: CASSLQSSTGELFF; cdr3_nt: TGTGCCAGCAGCCTCCAGAGTAGCACCGGGGAGCTGTTTTTT
clone_size: once; d_call: TRBD2; j_call: TRBJ2-7; v_call: TRBV5-4; cdr3_aa: CASSPGTSQFIPSEQYF; cdr3_nt: TGTGCCAGCAGCCCCGGGACTAGTCAATTTATTCCCTCCGAGCAGTACTTC
clone_size: once; d_call: -; j_call: TRBJ2-1; v_call: TRBV7-2; cdr3_aa: CASSLVGTTYNEQFF; cdr3_nt: TGTGCCAGCAGCTTAGTAGGGACCACCTACAATGAGCAGTTCTTC
clone_size: -; d_call: TRBD2; j_call: TRBJ2-2; v_call: TRBV27; cdr3_aa: CASSDSGLGRSTGELFF; cdr3_nt: TGTGCCAGCAGTGACTCCGGACTAGGCAGGAGCACCGGGGAGCTGTTTTTT
clone_size: -; d_call: TRBD2; j_call: TRBJ2-3; v_call: TRBV7-3; cdr3_aa: CATRLAGGPPDTQYF; cdr3_nt: TGTGCCACCCGACTAGCGGGAGGGCCCCCAGATACGCAGTATTTT
clone_size: -; d_call: -; j_call: TRBJ2-7; v_call: TRBV30; cdr3_aa: CAWSVSLRGGSEQYF; cdr3_nt: TGTGCCTGGAGTGTATCCCTAAGAGGTGGTTCCGAGCAGTACTTC
clone_size: -; d_call: -; j_call: TRBJ2-7; v_call: TRBV27; cdr3_aa: CASSLMRDPREQYF; cdr3_nt: TGTGCCAGCAGTTTGATGCGGGATCCACGCGAGCAGTACTTC
clone_size: -; d_call: TRBD1; j_call: TRBJ1-2; v_call: TRBV4-3; cdr3_aa: CASSRAGTAQGGYTF; cdr3_nt: TGCGCCAGCAGCCGAGCCGGGACAGCCCAGGGGGGCTACACCTTC